The entry that follows covers one TCR beta chain sequence. The antigen is unknown. These data are taken from a study of cytomegalovirus exposure and HLA in healthy donors. General study results and limits: In the 130 or so validation repertoires, approximately 94% of cluster scores exceeded 0, per a later analysis. Altogether, 150 to 200 TCR beta chains were recorded as cytomegalovirus-associated. Confirmation was obtained in vitro that a few CMV-associated chains are specific for CMV antigens. Reports indicated that the classifier achieved high specificity and sensitivity in diagnosing cytomegalovirus status.

The CDR3 is 13 amino acids. V lost 2 bases, J lost 1 base, and 5 bases lay in between. Germline CDR1 SEHNR, CDR2 FQNEAQ (reference sequence). Using immunoSEQ multiplex PCR, the repertoire was profiled, and TCRdb retains in-frame clones only, with some absent. The table lists around 250,000 clones, 90% of them singletons, with approximately 3.1% in the top ten. The chain uses TRBV7-9 and TRBJ1-1; D not certain. Specimen: PBMCs. This TCR was sampled from a woman between 25 and 40 years old in good health and CMV-seronegative. The CDR3 is CASSLRENTEAFF. The CDR3 DNA reads as TGTGCCAGCAGCTTAAGGGAGAACACTGAAGCTTTCTTT.